These T cell receptor beta chains were read from a single sample in a study of shared clonotypes between healthy human individuals. TCRdb's table, derived via immunoSEQ multiplex PCR, lists solely in-frame clones and lacks some. The table includes under 2.5 million clones, 85% to 95% detected once. Sequenced sample: naive CD4+ T cells from PBMCs. The receptors come from a man younger than 35 in good health. Some clones in this sample may be carry-over from other donors' samples. Each CDR3 is given with its conserved first and last residue. Fields, in order: V gene, clone size, D gene, J gene, CDR3 protein, CDR3 DNA. A D gene is named only where the DNA matches it firmly. Not all rows give a size; the values are once, few, many and, for expanded clones, a class.

TRBV6-1	.	.	TRBJ2-7	CAIMTVGRGEQYF	TGTGCCATCATGACAGTGGGCCGTGGCGAGCAGTACTTC
TRBV7-9	.	TRBD2	TRBJ2-5	CASSPGIAGGYQETQYF	TGTGCCAGCAGCCCTGGAATAGCGGGAGGGTACCAAGAGACCCAGTACTTC
TRBV5-1	.	TRBD2	TRBJ2-2	CASSDLLAGGRGTGELFF	TGCGCCAGCAGCGACCTACTAGCGGGAGGTAGGGGAACCGGGGAGCTGTTTTTT
TRBV28	.	.	TRBJ2-5	CAISQSQETQYF	TGTGCCATAAGTCAAAGCCAAGAGACCCAGTACTTC
TRBV6-1	.	TRBD1	TRBJ2-4	CASMTGGADIQYF	TGTGCCAGCATGACAGGGGGCGCAGACATTCAGTACTTC
TRBV29-1	.	TRBD1	TRBJ1-1	CSVTRGLTNTEAFF	TGCAGCGTTACCAGGGGGCTCACGAACACTGAAGCTTTCTTT
TRBV5-1	once	.	TRBJ1-4	CASSLGAANEKLFF	TGCGCCAGCAGCTTGGGGGCAGCTAATGAAAAACTGTTTTTT
TRBV6-5	.	.	TRBJ2-4	CASSALSGAKNIQYF	TGTGCCAGCAGTGCACTGTCGGGCGCCAAAAACATTCAGTACTTC
TRBV7-2	.	TRBD2	TRBJ2-1	CASSLRVAGGQNEQFF	TGTGCCAGCAGCTTAAGGGTAGCGGGGGGCCAGAATGAGCAGTTCTTC
TRBV28	few	TRBD1	TRBJ2-7	CASSSETAGQGRTYEQYF	TGTGCCAGCAGTTCTGAAACCGCGGGACAGGGACGAACCTACGAGCAGTACTTC
TRBV15	once	.	TRBJ1-2	CATSREVPALGDGYTF	TGTGCCACCAGCAGAGAGGTCCCGGCACTGGGCGATGGCTACACCTTC
TRBV18	.	TRBD1	TRBJ2-5	CASSHEGTGRPETQYF	TGTGCCAGCTCACACGAAGGGACAGGTCGGCCAGAGACCCAGTACTTC
TRBV2	few	TRBD1	TRBJ2-7	CASSSGGPYEQYF	TGTGCCAGCAGTTCAGGGGGCCCCTACGAGCAGTACTTC
TRBV2	.	.	TRBJ2-3	CASSGPGTPDTQYF	TGTGCCAGCAGCGGTCCAGGGACCCCAGATACGCAGTATTTT
TRBV5-4	.	.	TRBJ1-1	CASSIGGVYTEAFF	TGTGCCAGCAGTATTGGAGGTGTGTACACTGAAGCTTTCTTT
TRBV19	.	.	TRBJ2-5	CASSTGQGETQYF	TGTGCCAGTAGTACCGGACAAGGGGAGACCCAGTACTTC
TRBV28	.	.	TRBJ2-7	CASSPPSQGWYEQYF	TGTGCCAGCAGTCCCCCTTCACAGGGTTGGTACGAGCAGTACTTC
TRBV5-1	.	.	TRBJ2-2	CASESRGYGTGELFF	TGCGCTTCCGAATCTCGGGGATACGGCACCGGGGAGCTGTTTTTT
TRBV6-5	once	.	TRBJ2-3	CASSPLGGGTDTQYF	TGTGCCAGCAGCCCGTTAGGGGGGGGTACAGATACGCAGTATTTT
TRBV7-8	.	.	TRBJ1-5	CASSRSARLRGISNQPQHF	TGTGCCAGCAGCCGATCAGCCAGACTCCGGGGGATAAGCAATCAGCCCCAGCATTTT
TRBV7-9	.	.	TRBJ1-4	CASSLGTRGEKLFF	TGTGCCAGCAGCTTAGGGACCCGCGGGGAAAAACTGTTTTTT
TRBV2	.	.	TRBJ1-2	CASSEFQGTGYTF	TGTGCCAGCAGTGAGTTTCAGGGTACAGGCTACACCTTC
TRBV7-9	.	TRBD1	TRBJ1-3	CASSRLQGAWGNTIYF	TGTGCCAGCAGCCGTCTCCAGGGGGCATGGGGAAACACCATATATTTT
TRBV10-1	.	.	TRBJ2-7	CASSTPNPTAHYEQYF	TGCGCCAGCAGTACCCCGAACCCGACAGCCCACTACGAGCAGTACTTC
TRBV6-1	few	TRBD1	TRBJ1-5	CASSLEGQDQPQHF	TGTGCCAGCAGCCTAGAGGGACAGGATCAGCCCCAGCATTTT
TRBV19	.	TRBD1	TRBJ1-1	CASSGPGQVNTEAFF	TGTGCCAGTAGTGGGCCGGGACAGGTGAACACTGAAGCTTTCTTT
TRBV11-2	.	.	TRBJ2-1	CASSLDGWTASVLNDNEQFF	TGTGCCAGCAGCTTAGATGGTTGGACTGCTTCCGTACTAAACGACAATGAGCAGTTCTTC
TRBV28	.	.	TRBJ1-2	CASSPGYGYTF	TGTGCCAGCAGCCCGGGGTATGGCTACACCTTC